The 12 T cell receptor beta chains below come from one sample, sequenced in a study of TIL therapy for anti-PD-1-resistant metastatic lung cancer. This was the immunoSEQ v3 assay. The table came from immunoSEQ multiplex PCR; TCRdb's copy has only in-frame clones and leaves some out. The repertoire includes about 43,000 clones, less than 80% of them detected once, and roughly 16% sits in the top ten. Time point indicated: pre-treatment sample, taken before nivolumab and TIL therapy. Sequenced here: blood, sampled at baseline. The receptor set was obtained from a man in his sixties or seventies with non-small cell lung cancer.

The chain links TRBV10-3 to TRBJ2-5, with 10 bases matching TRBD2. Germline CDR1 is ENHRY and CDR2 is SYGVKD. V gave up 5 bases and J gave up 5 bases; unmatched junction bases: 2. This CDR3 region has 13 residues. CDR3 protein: CAISPSGSETQYF. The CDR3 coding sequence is TGTGCCATCAGTCCTAGCGGGAGTGAGACCCAGTACTTC.

The CDR3 here is CASSQATWTSGRFRSTDTQYF. As DNA, the CDR3 is TGTGCCAGCAGCCAAGCCACATGGACTAGCGGGAGATTTAGGAGCACAGATACGCAGTATTTT. This chain joins TRBV14 and TRBJ2-3; 13 nucleotides align to TRBD2. Looked up from germline, CDR1 is SGHDN and CDR2 is FVKESK. The CDR3 runs 21 residues. J lost 0 bases, V lost 1 base, and 13 bases had no gene match.

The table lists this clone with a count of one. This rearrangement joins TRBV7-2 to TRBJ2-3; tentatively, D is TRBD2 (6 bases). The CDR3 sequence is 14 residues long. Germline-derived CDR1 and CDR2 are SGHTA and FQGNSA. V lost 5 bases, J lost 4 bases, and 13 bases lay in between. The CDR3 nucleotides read TGTGCCAGCAGCCCGGGACTCAGCGCAGATACGCAGTATTTT. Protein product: CASSPGLSADTQYF.

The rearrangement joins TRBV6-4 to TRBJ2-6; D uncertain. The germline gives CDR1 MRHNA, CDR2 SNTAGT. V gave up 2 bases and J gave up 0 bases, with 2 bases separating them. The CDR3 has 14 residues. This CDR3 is CASSDNSGANVLTF. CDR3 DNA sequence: TGTGCCAGCAGTGACAACTCTGGGGCCAACGTCCTGACTTTC.

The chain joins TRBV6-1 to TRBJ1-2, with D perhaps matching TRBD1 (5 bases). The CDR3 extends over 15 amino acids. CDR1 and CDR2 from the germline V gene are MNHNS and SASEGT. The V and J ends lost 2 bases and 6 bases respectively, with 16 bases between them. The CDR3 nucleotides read TGTGCCAGCAGTGAAACGGGGGTCAGGGAGGATGGCTACACCTTC. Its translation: CASSETGVREDGYTF.

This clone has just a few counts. In nucleotides, the CDR3 is TGTGCCAGCAGCTTAGGGGGACAGGGGTATGGCTACACCTTC. It codes for CASSLGGQGYGYTF. The chain uses TRBV11-2 and TRBJ1-2; 10 nucleotides align to TRBD1. CDR1 and CDR2 from the germline V gene are SGHAT and FQNNGV. Trimming at V came to 1 base and at J to 5 bases, leaving 1 base not matched to a gene. The CDR3 sequence is 14 residues long.

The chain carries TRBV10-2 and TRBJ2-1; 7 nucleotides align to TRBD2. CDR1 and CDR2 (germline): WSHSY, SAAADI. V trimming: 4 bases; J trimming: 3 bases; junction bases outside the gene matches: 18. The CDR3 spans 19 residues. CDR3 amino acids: CASSGGGSGSPGYYNEQFF. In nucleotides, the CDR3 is TGCGCCAGCAGTGGAGGAGGTAGCGGGTCCCCTGGGTACTACAATGAGCAGTTCTTC.

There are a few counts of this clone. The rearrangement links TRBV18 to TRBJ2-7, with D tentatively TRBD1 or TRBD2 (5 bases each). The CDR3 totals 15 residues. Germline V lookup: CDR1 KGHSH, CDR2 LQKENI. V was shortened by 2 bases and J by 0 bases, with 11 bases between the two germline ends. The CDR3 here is CASSPSVGRSYEQYF. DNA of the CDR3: TGTGCCAGCTCACCATCGGTGGGACGCTCCTACGAGCAGTACTTC.

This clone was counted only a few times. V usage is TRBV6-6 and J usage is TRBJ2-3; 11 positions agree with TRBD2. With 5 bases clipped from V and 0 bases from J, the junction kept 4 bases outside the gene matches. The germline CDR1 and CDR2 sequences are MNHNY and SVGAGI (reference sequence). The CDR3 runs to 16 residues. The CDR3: CASSRGTSGSTDTQYF. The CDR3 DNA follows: TGTGCCAGCAGTAGGGGGACTAGCGGAAGCACAGATACGCAGTATTTT.

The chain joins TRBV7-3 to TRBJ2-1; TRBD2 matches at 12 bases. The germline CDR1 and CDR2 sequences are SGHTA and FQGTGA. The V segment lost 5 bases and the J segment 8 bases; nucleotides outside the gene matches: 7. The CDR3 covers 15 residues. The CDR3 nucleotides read TGTGCCAGCAGCCAGACTAGCGGGAGTATTTATGAGCAGTTCTTC. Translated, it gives CASSQTSGSIYEQFF.

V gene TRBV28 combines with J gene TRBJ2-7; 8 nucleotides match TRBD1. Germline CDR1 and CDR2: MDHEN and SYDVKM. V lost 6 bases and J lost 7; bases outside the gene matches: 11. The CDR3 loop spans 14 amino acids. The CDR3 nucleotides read TGTGCCAGCAGCGTAGGTCCCCGGGACAGGGAGCAGTACTTC. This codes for CASSVGPRDREQYF. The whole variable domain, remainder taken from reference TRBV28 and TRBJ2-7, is DVKVTQSSRYLVKRTGEKVFLECVQDMDHENMFWYRQDPGLGLRLIYFSYDVKMKEKGDIPEGYSVSREKKERFSLILESASTNQTSMYLCASSVGPRDREQYFGPGTRLTVT.

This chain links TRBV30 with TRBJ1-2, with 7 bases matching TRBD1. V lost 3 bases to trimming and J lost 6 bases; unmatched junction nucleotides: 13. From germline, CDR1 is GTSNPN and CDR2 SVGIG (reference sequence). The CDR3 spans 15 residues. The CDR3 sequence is CAWSDPHTGVDGYTF. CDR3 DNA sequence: TGTGCCTGGAGCGATCCCCACACAGGGGTGGATGGCTACACCTTC.